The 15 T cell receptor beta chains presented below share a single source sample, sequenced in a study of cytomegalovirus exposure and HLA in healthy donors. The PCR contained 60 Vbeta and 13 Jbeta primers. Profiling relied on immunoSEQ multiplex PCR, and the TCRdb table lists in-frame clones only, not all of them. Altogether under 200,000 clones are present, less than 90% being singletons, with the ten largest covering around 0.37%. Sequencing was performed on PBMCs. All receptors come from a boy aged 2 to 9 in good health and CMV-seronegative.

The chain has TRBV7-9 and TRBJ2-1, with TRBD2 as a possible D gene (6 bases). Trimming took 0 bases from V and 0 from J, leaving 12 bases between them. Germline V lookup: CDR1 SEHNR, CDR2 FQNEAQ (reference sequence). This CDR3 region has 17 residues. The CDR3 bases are TGTGCCAGCAGCTTAGCAAGTCCGGGAGTCTCCTACAATGAGCAGTTCTTC. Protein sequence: CASSLASPGVSYNEQFF.

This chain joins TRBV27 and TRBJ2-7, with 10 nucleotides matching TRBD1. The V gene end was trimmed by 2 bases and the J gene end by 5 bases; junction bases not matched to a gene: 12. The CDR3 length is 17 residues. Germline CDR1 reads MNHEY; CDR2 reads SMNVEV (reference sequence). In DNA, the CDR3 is TGTGCCAGCAGTTTAACTAATTACCCGGGACAGGGGAACGAGCAGTACTTC. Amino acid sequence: CASSLTNYPGQGNEQYF.

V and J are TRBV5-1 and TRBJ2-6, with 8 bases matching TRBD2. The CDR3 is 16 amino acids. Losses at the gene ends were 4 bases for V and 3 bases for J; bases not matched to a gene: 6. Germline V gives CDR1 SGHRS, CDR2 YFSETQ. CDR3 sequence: CASSPGGFRGANVLTF. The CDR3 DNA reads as TGCGCCAGCAGCCCGGGGGGGTTCCGTGGGGCCAACGTCCTGACTTTC.

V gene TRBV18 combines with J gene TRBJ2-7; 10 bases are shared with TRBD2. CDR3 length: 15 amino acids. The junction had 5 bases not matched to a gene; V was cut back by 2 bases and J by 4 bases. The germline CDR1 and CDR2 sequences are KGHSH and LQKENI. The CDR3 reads CASSPATSGIYEQYF. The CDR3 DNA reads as TGTGCCAGCTCACCAGCAACTAGCGGGATATACGAGCAGTACTTC.

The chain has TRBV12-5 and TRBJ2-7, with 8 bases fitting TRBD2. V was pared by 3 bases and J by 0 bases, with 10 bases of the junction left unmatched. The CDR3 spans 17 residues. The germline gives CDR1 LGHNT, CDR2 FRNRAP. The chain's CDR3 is CASGLTGNAGGSYEQYF. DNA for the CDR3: TGTGCTAGTGGTTTAACGGGGAACGCGGGGGGCTCCTACGAGCAGTACTTC.

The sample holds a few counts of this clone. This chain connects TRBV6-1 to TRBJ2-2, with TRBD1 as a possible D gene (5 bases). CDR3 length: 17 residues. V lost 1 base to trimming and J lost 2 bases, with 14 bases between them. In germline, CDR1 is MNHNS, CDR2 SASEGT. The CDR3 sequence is CASSEGGHAFNTGELFF. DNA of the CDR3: TGTGCCAGCAGTGAAGGTGGACACGCCTTCAACACCGGGGAGCTGTTTTTT.

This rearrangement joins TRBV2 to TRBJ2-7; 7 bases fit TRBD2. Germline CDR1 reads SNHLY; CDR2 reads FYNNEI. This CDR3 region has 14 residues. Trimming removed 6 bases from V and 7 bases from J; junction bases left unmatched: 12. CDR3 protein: CASSSSGGGAEQYF. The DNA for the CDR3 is TGTGCCAGCAGCTCCTCCGGCGGGGGAGCGGAGCAGTACTTC.

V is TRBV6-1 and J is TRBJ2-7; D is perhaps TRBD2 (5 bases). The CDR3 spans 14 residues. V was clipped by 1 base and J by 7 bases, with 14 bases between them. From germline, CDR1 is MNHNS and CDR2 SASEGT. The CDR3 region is CASSEGVRRKEQYF. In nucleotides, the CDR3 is TGTGCCAGCAGTGAAGGGGTCAGGAGGAAGGAGCAGTACTTC.

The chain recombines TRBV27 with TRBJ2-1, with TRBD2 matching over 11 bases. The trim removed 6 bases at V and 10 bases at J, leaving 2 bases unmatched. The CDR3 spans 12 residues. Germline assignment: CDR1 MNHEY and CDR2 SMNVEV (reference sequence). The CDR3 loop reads CASSRLAGEQFF. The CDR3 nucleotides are TGTGCCAGCAGCAGACTAGCGGGAGAGCAGTTCTTC.

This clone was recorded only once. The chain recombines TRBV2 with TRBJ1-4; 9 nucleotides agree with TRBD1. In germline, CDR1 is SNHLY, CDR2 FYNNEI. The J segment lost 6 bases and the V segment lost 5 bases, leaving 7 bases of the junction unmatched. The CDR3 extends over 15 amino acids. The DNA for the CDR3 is TGTGCCAGCAGTCTCCAGAGGACAGGGGATGAAAAACTGTTTTTT. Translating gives CASSLQRTGDEKLFF.

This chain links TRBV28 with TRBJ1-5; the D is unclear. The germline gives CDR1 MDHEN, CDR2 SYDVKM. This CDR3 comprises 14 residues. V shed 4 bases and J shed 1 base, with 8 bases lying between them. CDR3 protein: CASSSRRSNQPQHF. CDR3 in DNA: TGTGCCAGCAGTTCTCGTCGGAGCAATCAGCCCCAGCATTTT.

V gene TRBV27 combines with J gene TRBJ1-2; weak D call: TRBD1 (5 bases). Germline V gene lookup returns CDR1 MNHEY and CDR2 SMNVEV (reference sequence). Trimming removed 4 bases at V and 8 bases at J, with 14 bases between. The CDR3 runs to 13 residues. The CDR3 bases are TGTGCCAGCAGTTCGGCGGGGGTAGGGGGCTACACCTTC. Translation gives CASSSAGVGGYTF.

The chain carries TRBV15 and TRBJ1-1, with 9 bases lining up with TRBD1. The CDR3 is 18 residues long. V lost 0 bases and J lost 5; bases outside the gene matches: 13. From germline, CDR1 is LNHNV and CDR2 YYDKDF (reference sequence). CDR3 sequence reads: CATSRETGTGIRWTEAFF. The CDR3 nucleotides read TGTGCCACCAGCAGAGAAACCGGGACAGGGATTCGATGGACTGAAGCTTTCTTT.

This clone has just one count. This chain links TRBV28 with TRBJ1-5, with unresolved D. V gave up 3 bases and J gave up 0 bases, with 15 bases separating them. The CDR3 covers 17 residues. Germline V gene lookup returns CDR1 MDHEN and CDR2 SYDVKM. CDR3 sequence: CASSFFFRSNSNQPQHF. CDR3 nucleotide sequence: TGTGCCAGCAGTTTCTTCTTTAGATCTAATAGCAATCAGCCCCAGCATTTT.

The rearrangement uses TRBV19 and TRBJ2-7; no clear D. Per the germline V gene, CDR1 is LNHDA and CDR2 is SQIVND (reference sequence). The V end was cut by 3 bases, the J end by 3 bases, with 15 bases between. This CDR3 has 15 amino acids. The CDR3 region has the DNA TGTGCCAGTAGTATTCAGAGGCAGATGGGCTACGAGCAGTACTTC. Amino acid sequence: CASSIQRQMGYEQYF.